Described below is a single T cell receptor beta chain sequence and its context. Antigen specificity is unknown. HTBI primers from iRepertoire and Arm-PCR of CDR3 regions yielded the TCR beta libraries. TCRdb analysed the multiplex PCR reads with MiXCR anew, one entry per CDR3 protein. The sample holds about 440,000 distinct CDR3 sequences; 14% to 15% are singletons and the top ten take 16%. Time point given: newly diagnosed GD, antithyroid drugs for less than 3 months. Scientists built the TCR library using RNA that was extracted from PBMCs. This entry belongs to a study of regulatory T cells in long-lasting Graves disease. For the study at large: Newly diagnosed Graves' patients took antithyroid drugs under 3 months.

Study results and limitations: Persistent Graves' cases showed lower TCR diversity than newly diagnosed cases.

This sample was also put to use in a study of T cells in Graves' hyperthyroidism and ophthalmopathy.

This sequence originates from a woman between 25 and 40 years old with Graves disease. The specimen was peripheral blood mononuclear cells (PBMCs), collected at new diagnosis, from a patient treated with antithyroid drugs.

The DNA of the CDR3 is TGTGCCAGCAGCGCGGACAGGGGAAACGACGAGCAGTACTTC. Its protein product is CASSADRGNDEQYF. This chain joins TRBV13 and TRBJ2-7; TRBD1 matches 9 bases. Unmatched junction bases numbered 7, after V lost 5 bases and J lost 5 bases. The CDR3 runs to 14 residues. In germline, CDR1 is PRHDT, CDR2 FYEKMQ (reference sequence).